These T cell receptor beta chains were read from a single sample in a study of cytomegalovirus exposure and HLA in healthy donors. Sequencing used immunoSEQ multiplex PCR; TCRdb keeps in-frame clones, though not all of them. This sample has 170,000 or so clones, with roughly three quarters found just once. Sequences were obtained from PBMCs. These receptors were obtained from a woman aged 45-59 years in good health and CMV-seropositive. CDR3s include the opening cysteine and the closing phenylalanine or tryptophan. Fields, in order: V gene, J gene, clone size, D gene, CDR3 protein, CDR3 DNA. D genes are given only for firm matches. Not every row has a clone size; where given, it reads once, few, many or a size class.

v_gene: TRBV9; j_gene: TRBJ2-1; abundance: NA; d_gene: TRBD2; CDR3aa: CASSQSLAGGSYNEQFF; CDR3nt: TGTGCCAGCAGCCAATCACTAGCGGGGGGTTCCTACAATGAGCAGTTCTTC
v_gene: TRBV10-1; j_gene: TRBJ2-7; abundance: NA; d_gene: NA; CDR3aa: CASSLIPVTGGSYEQYF; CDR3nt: TGCGCCAGCAGTCTTATTCCAGTGACAGGTGGAAGCTACGAGCAGTACTTC
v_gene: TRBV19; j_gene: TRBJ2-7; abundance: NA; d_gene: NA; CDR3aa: CATKLNGGLSSYEQYF; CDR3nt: TGTGCCACCAAATTAAACGGGGGACTGAGCTCCTACGAGCAGTACTTC
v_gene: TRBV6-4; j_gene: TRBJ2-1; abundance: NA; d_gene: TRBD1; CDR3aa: CASSEGQGGGNEQFF; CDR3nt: TGTGCCAGCAGTGAGGGACAGGGTGGTGGCAATGAGCAGTTCTTC
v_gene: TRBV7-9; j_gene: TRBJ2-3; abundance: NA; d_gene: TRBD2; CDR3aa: CASSLLTSGANTDTQYF; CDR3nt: TGTGCCAGCAGCTTATTGACTAGCGGGGCCAATACAGATACGCAGTATTTT
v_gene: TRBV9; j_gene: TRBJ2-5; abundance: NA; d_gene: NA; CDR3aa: CASSANPGHLQETQYF; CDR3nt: TGTGCCAGCAGCGCCAACCCAGGACACCTACAAGAGACCCAGTACTTC
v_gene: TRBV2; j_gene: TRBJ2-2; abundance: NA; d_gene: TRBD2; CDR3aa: CASAGGSNTGELFF; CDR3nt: TGTGCCAGCGCGGGGGGCTCGAACACCGGGGAGCTGTTTTTT
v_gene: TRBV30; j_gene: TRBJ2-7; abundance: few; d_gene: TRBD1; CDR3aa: CAWSGGQFSGEQYF; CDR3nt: TGTGCCTGGAGTGGGGGACAGTTCTCCGGCGAGCAGTACTTC
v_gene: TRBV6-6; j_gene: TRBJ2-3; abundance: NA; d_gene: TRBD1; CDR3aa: CASTPGDRDADTQYF; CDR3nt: TGTGCCAGCACCCCGGGGGACAGGGACGCAGATACGCAGTATTTT
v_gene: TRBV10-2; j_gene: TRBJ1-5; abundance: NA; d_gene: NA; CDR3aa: CASSAGTLRDQPQHF; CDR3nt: TGCGCCAGCAGCGCCGGGACACTTCGGGATCAGCCCCAGCATTTT
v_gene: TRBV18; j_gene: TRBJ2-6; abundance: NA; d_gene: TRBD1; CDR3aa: CASSPDRAGANVLTF; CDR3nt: TGTGCCAGCTCACCGGACAGGGCTGGGGCCAACGTCCTGACTTTC
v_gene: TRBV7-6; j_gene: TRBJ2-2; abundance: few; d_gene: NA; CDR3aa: CASSRRGGGEELFF; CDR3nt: TGTGCCAGCAGCCGCAGGGGTGGTGGTGAGGAGCTGTTTTTT
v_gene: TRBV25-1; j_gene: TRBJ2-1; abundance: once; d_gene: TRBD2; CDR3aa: CASSELTSGRYNEQFF; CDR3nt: TGTGCCAGCAGTGAATTGACTAGCGGGAGATACAATGAGCAGTTCTTC
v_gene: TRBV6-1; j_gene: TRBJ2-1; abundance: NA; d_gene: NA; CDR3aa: CASSPRVDGEQFF; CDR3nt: TGTGCCAGCAGTCCGAGGGTGGATGGGGAGCAGTTCTTC
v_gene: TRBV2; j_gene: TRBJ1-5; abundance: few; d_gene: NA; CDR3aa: CASRAGRAPRVDQPQHF; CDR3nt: TGTGCCAGCAGGGCGGGTAGAGCCCCGAGAGTGGATCAGCCCCAGCATTTT
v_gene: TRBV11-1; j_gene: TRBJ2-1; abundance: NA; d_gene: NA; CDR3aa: CASSQPGLTYHNNEQFF; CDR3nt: TGTGCCAGCAGCCAACCGGGACTCACTTATCATAACAATGAGCAGTTCTTC
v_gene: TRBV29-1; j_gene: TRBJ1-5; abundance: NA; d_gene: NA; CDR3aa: CSAGGGASNQPQHF; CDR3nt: TGCAGCGCCGGCGGGGGGGCCTCCAATCAGCCCCAGCATTTT
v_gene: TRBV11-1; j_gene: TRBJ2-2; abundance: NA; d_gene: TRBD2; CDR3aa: CASSFSSGATGELFF; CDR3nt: TGTGCCAGCAGCTTCTCCAGCGGGGCCACCGGGGAGCTGTTTTTT
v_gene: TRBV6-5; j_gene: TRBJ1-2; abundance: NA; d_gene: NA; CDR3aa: CASRERGLGYGYTF; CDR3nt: TGTGCCAGCCGCGAAAGGGGATTGGGCTATGGCTACACCTTC
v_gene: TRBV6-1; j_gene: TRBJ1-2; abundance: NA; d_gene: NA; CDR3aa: CASSVYYGYTF; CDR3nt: TGTGCCAGCAGTGTATACTATGGCTACACCTTC
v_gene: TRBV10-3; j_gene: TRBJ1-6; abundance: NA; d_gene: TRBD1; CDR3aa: CAISESDRENSPLHF; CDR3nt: TGTGCCATCAGTGAGTCGGACAGGGAGAATTCACCCCTCCACTTT
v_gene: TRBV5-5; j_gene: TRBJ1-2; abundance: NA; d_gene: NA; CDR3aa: CASSLRGAGYTF; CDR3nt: TGTGCCAGCAGCTTGAGGGGTGCAGGCTACACCTTC
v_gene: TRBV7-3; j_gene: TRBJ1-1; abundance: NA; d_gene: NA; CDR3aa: CASSSQINTEAFF; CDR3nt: TGTGCCAGCAGCTCGCAGATTAACACTGAAGCTTTCTTT
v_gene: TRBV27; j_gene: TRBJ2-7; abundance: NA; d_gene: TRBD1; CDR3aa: CASSLIIQGPNEQYF; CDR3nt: TGTGCCAGCAGCCTCATTATACAGGGGCCCAACGAGCAGTACTTC
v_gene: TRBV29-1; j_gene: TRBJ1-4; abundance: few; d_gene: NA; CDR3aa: CSVKAGDNEKLFF; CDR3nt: TGCAGCGTTAAGGCAGGGGATAATGAAAAACTGTTTTTT
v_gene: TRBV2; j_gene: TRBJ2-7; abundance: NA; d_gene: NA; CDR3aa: CASTDFSYEQYF; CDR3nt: TGTGCCAGCACTGACTTCTCCTACGAGCAGTACTTC
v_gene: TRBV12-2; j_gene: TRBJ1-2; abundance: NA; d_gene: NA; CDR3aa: CASRLARDRGRNYGYTF; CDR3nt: TGTGCAAGTCGCTTAGCGAGGGACAGGGGGCGGAACTATGGCTACACCTTC
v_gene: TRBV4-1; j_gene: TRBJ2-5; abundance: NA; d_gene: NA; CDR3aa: CASSQAPLASLETQYF; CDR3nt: TGCGCCAGCAGCCAAGCTCCCCTAGCTAGTTTGGAGACCCAGTACTTC
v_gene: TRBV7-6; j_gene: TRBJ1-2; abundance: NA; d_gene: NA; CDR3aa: CASSPREGGYGYTF; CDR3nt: TGTGCCAGCAGTCCTCGAGAAGGGGGCTATGGCTACACCTTC